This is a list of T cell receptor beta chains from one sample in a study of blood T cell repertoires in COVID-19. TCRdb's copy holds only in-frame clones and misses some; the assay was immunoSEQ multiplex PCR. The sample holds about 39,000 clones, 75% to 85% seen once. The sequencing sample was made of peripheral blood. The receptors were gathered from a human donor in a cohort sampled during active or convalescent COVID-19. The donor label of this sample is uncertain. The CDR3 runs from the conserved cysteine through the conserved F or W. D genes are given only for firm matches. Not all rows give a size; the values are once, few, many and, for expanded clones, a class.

CDR3 protein: CASSQVTEYGYTF
CDR3 DNA: TGTGCCAGCAGCCAAGTTACAGAATATGGCTACACCTTC
D gene: NA
V gene: TRBV3-1/TRBV3-2
clone size: NA
J gene: TRBJ1-2

CDR3 protein: CAWGSGLAASEQYF
CDR3 DNA: TGTGCCTGGGGGTCGGGGCTAGCGGCAAGCGAGCAGTACTTC
D gene: TRBD2
V gene: TRBV30
clone size: NA
J gene: TRBJ2-7

CDR3 protein: CASSEYMNTEAFF
CDR3 DNA: TGTGCCAGCAGTGAATATATGAACACTGAAGCTTTCTTT
D gene: NA
V gene: TRBV6-1
clone size: NA
J gene: TRBJ1-1

CDR3 protein: CATSGSNQPQHF
CDR3 DNA: TGTGCCACGAGCGGTAGCAATCAGCCCCAGCATTTT
D gene: NA
V gene: TRBV24-1
clone size: NA
J gene: TRBJ1-5

CDR3 protein: CASNLDRKETQYF
CDR3 DNA: TGTGCCAGCAACTTGGACAGGAAAGAGACCCAGTACTTC
D gene: TRBD1
V gene: TRBV5-4
clone size: NA
J gene: TRBJ2-5

CDR3 protein: CASSPPTALRDGYTF
CDR3 DNA: TGTGCCAGCTCACCACCGACCGCCTTACGGGATGGCTACACCTTC
D gene: NA
V gene: TRBV18
clone size: NA
J gene: TRBJ1-2

CDR3 protein: CASSQPARETEAFF
CDR3 DNA: TGTGCCAGCAGCCAACCGGCCAGGGAAACTGAAGCTTTCTTT
D gene: NA
V gene: TRBV11-3
clone size: NA
J gene: TRBJ1-1

CDR3 protein: CASSLGGRWETQYF
CDR3 DNA: TGTGCCAGCAGCTTGGGGGGGCGTTGGGAGACCCAGTACTTC
D gene: NA
V gene: TRBV7-8
clone size: NA
J gene: TRBJ2-5

CDR3 protein: CASSVGLNTEAFF
CDR3 DNA: TGTGCCAGCAGCGTCGGACTTAACACTGAAGCTTTCTTT
D gene: NA
V gene: TRBV11-1
clone size: once
J gene: TRBJ1-1

CDR3 protein: CASSLVASGIADTQYF
CDR3 DNA: TGTGCCAGCAGCTTAGTGGCTAGCGGGATAGCAGATACGCAGTATTTT
D gene: TRBD2
V gene: TRBV7-6
clone size: NA
J gene: TRBJ2-3

CDR3 protein: CASRLAGETQYF
CDR3 DNA: TGTGCCAGCAGACTAGCGGGAGAGACCCAGTACTTC
D gene: TRBD2
V gene: TRBV6-5
clone size: NA
J gene: TRBJ2-5

CDR3 protein: CASSFKQGTSGSDEQFF
CDR3 DNA: TGCGCCAGCAGCTTTAAACAGGGAACTAGCGGGAGCGATGAGCAGTTCTTC
D gene: TRBD2
V gene: TRBV5-1
clone size: NA
J gene: TRBJ2-1

CDR3 protein: CASKGQRNQPQHF
CDR3 DNA: TGTGCCAGCAAAGGACAGCGCAATCAGCCCCAGCATTTT
D gene: NA
V gene: TRBV12-3/TRBV12-4
clone size: NA
J gene: TRBJ1-5

CDR3 protein: CASSSNSGSERFF
CDR3 DNA: TGTGCCAGCAGCTCAAATAGCGGGAGCGAGCGGTTCTTC
D gene: TRBD2
V gene: TRBV9
clone size: NA
J gene: TRBJ2-1

CDR3 protein: CASSFNKEATEAFF
CDR3 DNA: TGTGCCAGCAGTTTCAACAAGGAGGCCACTGAAGCTTTCTTT
D gene: NA
V gene: TRBV27
clone size: NA
J gene: TRBJ1-1

CDR3 protein: CASSPGSNEQFF
CDR3 DNA: TGTGCCAGCAGCCCCGGTTCCAATGAGCAGTTCTTC
D gene: NA
V gene: TRBV4-2
clone size: NA
J gene: TRBJ2-1

CDR3 protein: CASSLDRSGNTIYF
CDR3 DNA: TGTGCCAGCAGCTTAGATCGGTCTGGAAACACCATATATTTT
D gene: NA
V gene: TRBV11-2
clone size: NA
J gene: TRBJ1-3

CDR3 protein: CATSDLQIWTGTSLNTGELFF
CDR3 DNA: TGTGCCACCAGTGATTTGCAAATTTGGACAGGGACTTCCTTGAACACCGGGGAGCTGTTTTTT
D gene: TRBD1
V gene: TRBV24-1
clone size: NA
J gene: TRBJ2-2

CDR3 protein: CASSSSGTSGRAYGSEQFF
CDR3 DNA: TGTGCCAGCAGCTCATCCGGGACTAGCGGGAGGGCCTATGGGTCTGAGCAGTTCTTC
D gene: TRBD2
V gene: TRBV13
clone size: NA
J gene: TRBJ2-1

CDR3 protein: CASSPGSLWEKLFF
CDR3 DNA: TGTGCCAGCAGTCCAGGGTCTCTTTGGGAAAAACTGTTTTTT
D gene: NA
V gene: TRBV2
clone size: NA
J gene: TRBJ1-4

CDR3 protein: CASSKNEGTEAFF
CDR3 DNA: TGCGCCAGCAGCAAGAATGAGGGCACTGAAGCTTTCTTT
D gene: NA
V gene: TRBV4-1
clone size: NA
J gene: TRBJ1-1

CDR3 protein: CASSLASGITDTQYF
CDR3 DNA: TGTGCCAGCTCACTGGCTAGCGGGATTACAGATACGCAGTATTTT
D gene: TRBD2
V gene: TRBV18
clone size: NA
J gene: TRBJ2-3

CDR3 protein: CATTRTGMRNTIYF
CDR3 DNA: TGTGCCACCACCCGGACAGGGATGAGAAACACCATATATTTT
D gene: TRBD1
V gene: TRBV6-5
clone size: few
J gene: TRBJ1-3

CDR3 protein: CASSKTSGRYNEQFF
CDR3 DNA: TGTGCCAGCAGCAAAACTAGCGGACGCTACAATGAGCAGTTCTTC
D gene: TRBD2
V gene: TRBV11-3
clone size: NA
J gene: TRBJ2-1

CDR3 protein: CASSLKGITEAFF
CDR3 DNA: TGTGCCAGCAGCTTGAAGGGGATCACTGAAGCTTTCTTT
D gene: NA
V gene: TRBV5-4
clone size: NA
J gene: TRBJ1-1

CDR3 protein: CASSKARVRRETQYF
CDR3 DNA: TGTGCCAGCAGCAAGGCCAGGGTCCGGCGCGAGACCCAGTACTTC
D gene: NA
V gene: TRBV21-1
clone size: NA
J gene: TRBJ2-5

CDR3 protein: CASRETENIQYF
CDR3 DNA: TGCGCCAGCAGAGAGACGGAGAACATTCAGTACTTC
D gene: NA
V gene: TRBV10-1
clone size: NA
J gene: TRBJ2-4

CDR3 protein: CASSIRTSGRNEQYF
CDR3 DNA: TGTGCCAGTAGTATCCGGACTAGCGGGAGAAACGAGCAGTACTTC
D gene: TRBD2
V gene: TRBV19
clone size: NA
J gene: TRBJ2-7

CDR3 protein: CASGLPGWTEAFF
CDR3 DNA: TGTGCTAGTGGTTTGCCGGGGTGGACTGAAGCTTTCTTT
D gene: NA
V gene: TRBV12-5
clone size: few
J gene: TRBJ1-1

CDR3 protein: CASRPDRETGELFF
CDR3 DNA: TGTGCCAGTAGGCCGGACAGGGAAACCGGGGAGCTGTTTTTT
D gene: TRBD1
V gene: TRBV19
clone size: NA
J gene: TRBJ2-2

CDR3 protein: CASSENQARIGNTIYF
CDR3 DNA: TGTGCCAGCAGTGAGAATCAAGCTAGGATAGGAAACACCATATATTTT
D gene: NA
V gene: TRBV2
clone size: NA
J gene: TRBJ1-3

CDR3 protein: CASRDSPSNQPQHF
CDR3 DNA: TGTGCCAGCCGGGACTCTCCTAGCAATCAGCCCCAGCATTTT
D gene: NA
V gene: TRBV2
clone size: NA
J gene: TRBJ1-5

CDR3 protein: CSTKQVGKGRTEAFF
CDR3 DNA: TGCAGCACCAAACAGGTGGGGAAGGGGCGCACTGAAGCTTTCTTT
D gene: NA
V gene: TRBV29-1
clone size: once
J gene: TRBJ1-1

CDR3 protein: CASSYSIGGLGYTF
CDR3 DNA: TGTGCCAGCAGTTACTCGATAGGGGGTTTAGGCTACACCTTC
D gene: NA
V gene: TRBV6-5
clone size: NA
J gene: TRBJ1-2

CDR3 protein: CASSLWGGNYEQYF
CDR3 DNA: TGCGCCAGCAGCTTGTGGGGAGGGAACTACGAGCAGTACTTC
D gene: TRBD2
V gene: TRBV5-1
clone size: NA
J gene: TRBJ2-7

CDR3 protein: CASGSGGQPQHF
CDR3 DNA: TGTGCTAGTGGTTCAGGGGGACAGCCCCAGCATTTT
D gene: TRBD1
V gene: TRBV12-5
clone size: NA
J gene: TRBJ1-5

CDR3 protein: CASRLAQGGRAKTGELFF
CDR3 DNA: TGTGCAAGTCGCTTAGCGCAGGGCGGGAGGGCCAAAACCGGGGAGCTGTTTTTT
D gene: NA
V gene: TRBV12-2
clone size: NA
J gene: TRBJ2-2

CDR3 protein: CASQGRLNTEAFF
CDR3 DNA: TGTGCCAGTCAGGGTCGGTTGAACACTGAAGCTTTCTTT
D gene: NA
V gene: TRBV19
clone size: NA
J gene: TRBJ1-1

CDR3 protein: CASSPPGRPHNSPLHF
CDR3 DNA: TGTGCCAGCTCACCACCGGGGAGGCCTCATAATTCACCCCTCCACTTT
D gene: NA
V gene: TRBV18
clone size: NA
J gene: TRBJ1-6

CDR3 protein: CATSETTGDYGYTF
CDR3 DNA: TGTGCCACCAGTGAAACCACAGGGGACTATGGCTACACCTTC
D gene: TRBD1
V gene: TRBV24-1
clone size: NA
J gene: TRBJ1-2

CDR3 protein: CATSDSTSGSGNEQFF
CDR3 DNA: TGTGCCACCAGTGATTCGACTAGCGGGAGTGGAAATGAGCAGTTCTTC
D gene: TRBD2
V gene: TRBV24-1
clone size: NA
J gene: TRBJ2-1

CDR3 protein: CASSDRPGQGVGGYTF
CDR3 DNA: TGTGCCAGCTCGGACCGACCGGGACAGGGAGTTGGTGGCTACACCTTC
D gene: TRBD1
V gene: TRBV18
clone size: NA
J gene: TRBJ1-2

CDR3 protein: CASSQDRLASYEQYF
CDR3 DNA: TGCGCCAGCAGCCAAGATCGACTAGCCTCCTACGAGCAGTACTTC
D gene: TRBD2
V gene: TRBV4-3
clone size: NA
J gene: TRBJ2-7